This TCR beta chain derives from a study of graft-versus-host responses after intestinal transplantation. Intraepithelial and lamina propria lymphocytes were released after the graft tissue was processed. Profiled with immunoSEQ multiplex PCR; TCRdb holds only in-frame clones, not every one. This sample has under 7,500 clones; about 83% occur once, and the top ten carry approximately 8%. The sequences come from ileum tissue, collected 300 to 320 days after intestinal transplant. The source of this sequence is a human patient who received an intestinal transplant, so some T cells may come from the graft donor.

Here the CDR3 DNA reads TGTGCCAGCAGTGAACTGGCATTAGCCGGGGAGCTGTTTTTT. It specifies CASSELALAGELFF. The V gene is TRBV6-1, the J gene TRBJ2-2; no clear D. The CDR3 is 14 residues long. V dropped 2 bases and J dropped 6 bases, with 10 bases sitting between them. CDR1 MNHNS and CDR2 SASEGT come from the germline V gene.